A selection of T cell receptor beta chains follows, all from one sample in a study of cytomegalovirus exposure and HLA in healthy donors. Produced via immunoSEQ multiplex PCR; TCRdb's table is partial and in-frame only. The repertoire includes around 200,000 clones, around 74% of them detected once, and around 3.1% sits in the top ten. Sequenced: PBMCs. The receptors were gathered from a female donor in good health and CMV-seronegative. The CDR3 runs from the conserved cysteine through the conserved F or W. D genes are given only for firm matches.

>-|16|TRBV27
CASRVVGGAYNQPQHF
>TRBD1|15|TRBV7-2
CASSSRTGSTDTQYF
>TRBD1|14|TRBV6-4
CASSPGQGLDGYTF
>-|13|TRBV7-9
CASSDRAKNIQYF
>TRBD1|14|TRBV6-1
CASSPRQGRTEAFF
>-|15|TRBV18
CASSSDRLMNTEAFF
>TRBD1|14|TRBV5-1
CATGDGTGAYEQYF
>-|12|TRBV28
CASSLQGREQFF
>-|13|TRBV9
CASSEGSYYEQYF
>-|15|TRBV18
CASSPPSQLNTEAFF
>-|13|TRBV10-3
CAISESQIYEQYF
>-|14|TRBV5-4
CASSLTQGQETQYF
>-|14|TRBV2
CASRTGVRTDTQYF
>-|14|TRBV5-4
CASSRRGVGYGYTF
>-|13|TRBV30
CAWSGTNQETQYF
>-|13|TRBV5-6
CASSLRGNQPQHF
>-|12|TRBV28
CASSSPNYGYTF
>TRBD1|15|TRBV7-9
CASSLGETGRQPQHF
>TRBD1|15|TRBV10-3
CAISSTGGVDYEQYF
>-|17|TRBV7-8
CASSLALPGKGGNTIYF
>-|12|TRBV7-9
CASSLSRSPLHF
>-|13|TRBV4-3
CANSHQGGSEQFF
>TRBD1|14|TRBV5-8
CASSLGQGGTEAFF
>TRBD1|12|TRBV2
CATRTGGGGYTF
>-|13|TRBV7-6
CASSQGAPYGYTF
>TRBD2|16|TRBV5-1
CASGAGTSGITGELFF
>TRBD1|12|TRBV28
CASSIPDREGTF
>-|14|TRBV28
CASSLGGASYEQYF
>TRBD1|19|TRBV19
CASSMDIRADRSFNQPQHF